These T cell receptor beta chains were read from a single sample in a study of blood T cell repertoires in COVID-19. Profiling relied on immunoSEQ multiplex PCR, and the TCRdb table lists in-frame clones only, not all of them. The data hold under 250,000 clones, with approximately 83% observed a single time. The sample taken for sequencing was peripheral blood. All receptors derive from a man at least 80 years old with acute or convalescent COVID-19. Both conserved end residues are part of each CDR3. Clone sizes are given selectively: once, few, many, or a class where the clone is expanded.

j_call: TRBJ1-1
v_call: TRBV12-3/TRBV12-4
clone_size: -
cdr3_aa: CASSSGGEAFF

j_call: TRBJ2-1
v_call: TRBV3-1/TRBV3-2
clone_size: -
cdr3_aa: CASSQDFRSPGLAGAPHRNEQFF

j_call: TRBJ1-2
v_call: TRBV10-3
clone_size: -
cdr3_aa: CAISTDRARGYTF

j_call: TRBJ1-4
v_call: TRBV18
clone_size: -
cdr3_aa: CASSPSATNEKLFF

j_call: TRBJ1-6
v_call: TRBV6-5
clone_size: -
cdr3_aa: CASKGLRLALHF

j_call: TRBJ2-7
v_call: TRBV18
clone_size: once
cdr3_aa: CASSSGQGTYEQYF

j_call: TRBJ2-2
v_call: TRBV6-5
clone_size: once
cdr3_aa: CASSYSSPDSFGELFF

j_call: TRBJ1-1
v_call: TRBV28
clone_size: few
cdr3_aa: CASSHQGARDEAFF

j_call: TRBJ2-7
v_call: TRBV4-1
clone_size: -
cdr3_aa: CASSQGNAGGPYEQYF

j_call: TRBJ1-1
v_call: TRBV6-5
clone_size: once
cdr3_aa: CASSYGTGGATEAFF

j_call: TRBJ2-1
v_call: TRBV4-1
clone_size: -
cdr3_aa: CASSQNPTGEINEQFF

j_call: TRBJ2-7
v_call: TRBV5-1
clone_size: -
cdr3_aa: CASSPDPDSTYEQYF

j_call: -
v_call: TRBV5-1
clone_size: -
cdr3_aa: CASSLVAGVRYEQYF

j_call: TRBJ1-5
v_call: TRBV4-1
clone_size: -
cdr3_aa: CASSQAQGARGQPQHF

j_call: TRBJ2-3
v_call: TRBV24-1
clone_size: -
cdr3_aa: CATSDWAGTGGNTDTQYF

j_call: TRBJ2-1
v_call: TRBV11-3
clone_size: once
cdr3_aa: CASSRGFSYNEQFF

j_call: TRBJ2-1
v_call: TRBV27
clone_size: -
cdr3_aa: CASSRTSGGNNEQFF

j_call: TRBJ2-3
v_call: TRBV12-5
clone_size: -
cdr3_aa: CASGLVLGQDTDTQYF

j_call: TRBJ2-6
v_call: TRBV14
clone_size: -
cdr3_aa: CASSPQVPGANVLTF

j_call: TRBJ1-2
v_call: TRBV5-1
clone_size: -
cdr3_aa: CASSTTGVHYGYTF

j_call: TRBJ1-5
v_call: TRBV12-1
clone_size: -
cdr3_aa: CASSSPPSYSNQPQHF

j_call: TRBJ2-5
v_call: TRBV6-5
clone_size: -
cdr3_aa: CASSNLGGFRGTQYF

j_call: TRBJ2-7
v_call: TRBV15
clone_size: -
cdr3_aa: CATRLRLSGVPYEQYF

j_call: TRBJ2-6
v_call: TRBV5-1
clone_size: -
cdr3_aa: CASSLYSAAFPSGANVLTF

j_call: TRBJ1-5
v_call: TRBV5-1
clone_size: -
cdr3_aa: CASSFTGGAGPQHF

j_call: TRBJ1-1
v_call: TRBV12-2
clone_size: -
cdr3_aa: CASRLARGRIGAEAFF

j_call: TRBJ1-6
v_call: TRBV3-1/TRBV3-2
clone_size: -
cdr3_aa: CASSQPGHSPLHF

j_call: TRBJ1-1
v_call: TRBV2
clone_size: many
cdr3_aa: CASSEALHQDLPPMNTEAFF

j_call: TRBJ2-7
v_call: TRBV7-9
clone_size: -
cdr3_aa: CASSLTGTYEQYF

j_call: TRBJ1-2
v_call: TRBV28
clone_size: -
cdr3_aa: CASSSGQGSRGYTF

j_call: TRBJ1-2
v_call: TRBV20-1
clone_size: -
cdr3_aa: CSCLNYGYTF

j_call: TRBJ1-3
v_call: TRBV7-2
clone_size: -
cdr3_aa: CASSPQVYSGNTIYF

j_call: TRBJ2-7
v_call: TRBV11-2
clone_size: -
cdr3_aa: CASSLRFGTSVFYEQYF

j_call: TRBJ2-7
v_call: TRBV24-1
clone_size: -
cdr3_aa: CATSGPGGRVMGSYEQYF

j_call: TRBJ2-7
v_call: TRBV27
clone_size: -
cdr3_aa: CASSDGGSYEQYF

j_call: TRBJ2-7
v_call: TRBV13
clone_size: -
cdr3_aa: CASSRWTIRVHEQYF

j_call: TRBJ2-1
v_call: TRBV24-1
clone_size: -
cdr3_aa: CATSARLYNEQFF

j_call: TRBJ1-4
v_call: TRBV3-1/TRBV3-2
clone_size: -
cdr3_aa: CASNQPSRGNEKLFF

j_call: TRBJ2-1
v_call: TRBV5-1
clone_size: -
cdr3_aa: CASSLVGLNSRFGQGDEQFF

j_call: TRBJ2-1
v_call: TRBV13
clone_size: -
cdr3_aa: CASSLDGSLREIGGEQFF

j_call: TRBJ1-5
v_call: TRBV14
clone_size: many
cdr3_aa: CASSQTGQPQHF